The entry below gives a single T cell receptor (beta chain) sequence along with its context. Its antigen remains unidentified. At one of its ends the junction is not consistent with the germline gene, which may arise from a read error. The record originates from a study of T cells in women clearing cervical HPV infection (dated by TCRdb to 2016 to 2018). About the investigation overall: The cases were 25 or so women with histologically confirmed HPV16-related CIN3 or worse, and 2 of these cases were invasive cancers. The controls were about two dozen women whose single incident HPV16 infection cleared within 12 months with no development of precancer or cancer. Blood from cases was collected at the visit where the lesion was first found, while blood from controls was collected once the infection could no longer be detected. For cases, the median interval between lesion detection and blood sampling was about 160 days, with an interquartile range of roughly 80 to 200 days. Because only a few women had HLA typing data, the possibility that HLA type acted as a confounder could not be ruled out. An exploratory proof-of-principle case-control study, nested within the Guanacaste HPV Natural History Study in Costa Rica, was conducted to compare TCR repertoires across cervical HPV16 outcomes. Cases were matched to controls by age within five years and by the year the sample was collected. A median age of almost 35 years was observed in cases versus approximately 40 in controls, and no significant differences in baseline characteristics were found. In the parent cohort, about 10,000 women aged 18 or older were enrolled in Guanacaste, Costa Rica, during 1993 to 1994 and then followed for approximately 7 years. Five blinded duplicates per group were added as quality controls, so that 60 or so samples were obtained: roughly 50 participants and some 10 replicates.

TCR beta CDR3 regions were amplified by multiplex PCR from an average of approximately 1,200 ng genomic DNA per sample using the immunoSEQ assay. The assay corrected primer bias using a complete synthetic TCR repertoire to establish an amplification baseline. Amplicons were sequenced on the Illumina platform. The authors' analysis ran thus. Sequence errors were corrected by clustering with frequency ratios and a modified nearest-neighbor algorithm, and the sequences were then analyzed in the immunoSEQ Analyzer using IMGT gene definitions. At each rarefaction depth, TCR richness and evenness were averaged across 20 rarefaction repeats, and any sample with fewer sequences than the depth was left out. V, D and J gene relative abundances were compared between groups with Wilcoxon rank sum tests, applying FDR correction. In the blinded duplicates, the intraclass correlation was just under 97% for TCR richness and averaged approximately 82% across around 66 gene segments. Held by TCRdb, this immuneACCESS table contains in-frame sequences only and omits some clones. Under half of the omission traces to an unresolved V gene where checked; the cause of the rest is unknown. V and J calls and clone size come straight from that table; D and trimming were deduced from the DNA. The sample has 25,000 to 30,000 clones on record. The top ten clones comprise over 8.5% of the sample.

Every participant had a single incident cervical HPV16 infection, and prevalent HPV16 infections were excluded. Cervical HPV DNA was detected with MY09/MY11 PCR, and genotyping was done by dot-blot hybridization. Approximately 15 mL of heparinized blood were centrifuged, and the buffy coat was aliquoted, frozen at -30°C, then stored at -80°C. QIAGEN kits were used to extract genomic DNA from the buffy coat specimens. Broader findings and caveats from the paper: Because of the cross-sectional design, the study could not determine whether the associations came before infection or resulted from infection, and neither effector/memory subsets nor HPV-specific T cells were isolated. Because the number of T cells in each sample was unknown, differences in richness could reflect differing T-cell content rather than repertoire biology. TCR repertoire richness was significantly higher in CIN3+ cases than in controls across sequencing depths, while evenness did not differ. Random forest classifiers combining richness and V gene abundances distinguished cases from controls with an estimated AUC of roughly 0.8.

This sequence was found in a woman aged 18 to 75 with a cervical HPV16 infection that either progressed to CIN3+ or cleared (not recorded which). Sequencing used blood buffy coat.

The DNA read from the CDR3 is TGTGCCAGCAGCCCAACCGGGACTAGCATAGATACG. Its protein is CASSPTGTSIDT. The entire CDR3 reads CASSPTGTSIDTQYF. This sequence uses TRBV5-4 and TRBJ2-3; a stretch of 9 junction bases matches TRBD2. The DNA ends 3 residues before the CDR3 does, and the rest of the CDR3 is filled in from the germline J gene. The CDR3 contains 15 residues, cysteine and phenylalanine counted. Only the CDR3 bases that were read are kept: 36 of them, in frame from base 1. Per the germline V gene (reference sequence), SGHNT is the CDR1 and YYREEE is the CDR2.